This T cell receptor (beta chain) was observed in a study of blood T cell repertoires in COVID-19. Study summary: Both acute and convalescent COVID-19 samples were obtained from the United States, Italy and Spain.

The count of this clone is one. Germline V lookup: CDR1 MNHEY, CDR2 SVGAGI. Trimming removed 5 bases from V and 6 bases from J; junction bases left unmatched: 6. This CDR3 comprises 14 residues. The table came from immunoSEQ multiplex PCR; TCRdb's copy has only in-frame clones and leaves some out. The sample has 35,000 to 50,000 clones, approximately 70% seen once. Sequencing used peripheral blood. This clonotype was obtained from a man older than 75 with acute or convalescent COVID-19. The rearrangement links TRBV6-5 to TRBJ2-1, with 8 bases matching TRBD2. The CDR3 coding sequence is TGTGCCAGCAGTCCCAGCGGGAGTGGCAATGAGCAGTTCTTC. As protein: CASSPSGSGNEQFF.